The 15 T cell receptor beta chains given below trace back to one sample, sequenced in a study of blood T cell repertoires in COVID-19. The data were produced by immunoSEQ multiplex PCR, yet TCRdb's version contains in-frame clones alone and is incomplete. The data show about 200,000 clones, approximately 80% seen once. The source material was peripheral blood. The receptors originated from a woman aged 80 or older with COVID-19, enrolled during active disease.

The CDR3 nucleotides are TGTGCCAGCTCACCATCGGACATTCAGTACTTC. Its translation: CASSPSDIQYF. The genes are TRBV18 and TRBJ2-4; D not certain. The length of the CDR3 is 11 residues. V was cut by 2 bases and J by 8 bases, with 4 bases left in between. Per the germline V gene, CDR1 is KGHSH and CDR2 is LQKENI.

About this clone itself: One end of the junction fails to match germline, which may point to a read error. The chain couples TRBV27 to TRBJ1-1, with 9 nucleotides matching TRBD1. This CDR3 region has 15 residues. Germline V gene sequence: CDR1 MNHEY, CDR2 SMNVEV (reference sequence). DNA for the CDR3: TGTGTCAGCAGCCCCTTCGACAGGGGGGCACCTGAAGCTTTCTTT. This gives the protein CVSSPFDRGAPEAFF.

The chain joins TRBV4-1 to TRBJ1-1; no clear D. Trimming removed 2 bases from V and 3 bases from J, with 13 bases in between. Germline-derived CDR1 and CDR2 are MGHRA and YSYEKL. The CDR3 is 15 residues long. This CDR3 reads CASSQPSRSYTEAFF. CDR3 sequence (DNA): TGCGCCAGCAGCCAACCTTCTCGGAGCTACACTGAAGCTTTCTTT.

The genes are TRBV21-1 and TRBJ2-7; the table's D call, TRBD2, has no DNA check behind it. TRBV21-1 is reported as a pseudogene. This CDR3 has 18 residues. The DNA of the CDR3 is TGTGCCAGCAGACGCCCCTCGGGACTAGCGGGAGGGCGGGACGAGCAGTACTTC. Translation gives CASRRPSGLAGGRDEQYF.

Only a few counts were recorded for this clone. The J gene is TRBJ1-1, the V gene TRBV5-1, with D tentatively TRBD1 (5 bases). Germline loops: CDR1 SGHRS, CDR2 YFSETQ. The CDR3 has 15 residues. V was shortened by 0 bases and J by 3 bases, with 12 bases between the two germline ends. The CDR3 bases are TGCGCCAGCAGCTTGGCCCTAACAGGACACACTGAAGCTTTCTTT. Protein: CASSLALTGHTEAFF.

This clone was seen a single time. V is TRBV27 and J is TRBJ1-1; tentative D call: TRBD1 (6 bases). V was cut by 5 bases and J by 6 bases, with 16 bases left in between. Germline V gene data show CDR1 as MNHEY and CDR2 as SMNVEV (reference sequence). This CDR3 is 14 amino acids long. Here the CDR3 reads CASSQLTGKAEAFF. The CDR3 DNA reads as TGTGCCAGCAGTCAGTTGACAGGAAAAGCTGAAGCTTTCTTT.

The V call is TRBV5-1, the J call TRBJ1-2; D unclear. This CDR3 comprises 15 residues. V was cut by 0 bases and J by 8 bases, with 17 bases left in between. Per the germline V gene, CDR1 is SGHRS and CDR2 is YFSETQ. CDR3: CASSLDSRLLGGYTF. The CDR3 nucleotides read TGCGCCAGCAGCTTGGATTCGAGACTCCTCGGGGGCTACACCTTC.

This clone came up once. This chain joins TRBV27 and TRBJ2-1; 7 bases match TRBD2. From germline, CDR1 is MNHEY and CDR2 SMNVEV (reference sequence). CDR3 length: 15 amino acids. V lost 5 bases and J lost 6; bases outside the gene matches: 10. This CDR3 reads CASSLIAGMGNEQFF. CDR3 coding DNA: TGTGCCAGCAGTCTAATAGCGGGTATGGGCAATGAGCAGTTCTTC.

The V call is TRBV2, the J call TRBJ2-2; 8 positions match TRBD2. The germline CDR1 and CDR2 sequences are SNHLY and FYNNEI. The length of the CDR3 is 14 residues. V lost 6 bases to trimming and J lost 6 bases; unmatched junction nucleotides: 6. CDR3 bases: TGTGCCAGCAGAAAGGGACTAGGTGCCGGGGAGCTGTTTTTT. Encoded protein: CASRKGLGAGELFF.

CDR3 coding DNA: TGTGCCAGCACCCTCCAGACTTATAGCAATCAGCCCCAGCATTTT. Protein: CASTLQTYSNQPQHF. V is TRBV7-8 and J is TRBJ1-5, with no clear D. The length of the CDR3 is 15 residues. Germline V CDR1 and CDR2: SGHVS, FQNEAQ. V lost 7 bases, J lost 0 bases, and 13 bases lay in between.

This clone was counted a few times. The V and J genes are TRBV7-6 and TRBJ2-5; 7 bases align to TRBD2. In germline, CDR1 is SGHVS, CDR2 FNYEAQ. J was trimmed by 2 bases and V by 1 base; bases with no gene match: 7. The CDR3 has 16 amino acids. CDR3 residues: CASSLGIPAGQETQYF. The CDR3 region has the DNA TGTGCCAGCAGCTTAGGGATTCCAGCGGGGCAAGAGACCCAGTACTTC.

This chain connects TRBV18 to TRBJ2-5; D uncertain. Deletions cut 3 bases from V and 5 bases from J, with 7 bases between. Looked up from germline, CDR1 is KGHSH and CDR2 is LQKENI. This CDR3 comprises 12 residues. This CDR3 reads CASSPQDETQYF. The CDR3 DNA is TGTGCCAGCTCACCGCAGGATGAGACCCAGTACTTC.

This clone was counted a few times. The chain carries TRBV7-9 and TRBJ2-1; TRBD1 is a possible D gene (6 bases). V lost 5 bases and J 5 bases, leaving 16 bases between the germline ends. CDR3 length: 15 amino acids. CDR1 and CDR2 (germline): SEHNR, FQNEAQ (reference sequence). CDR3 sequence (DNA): TGTGCCAGCAGCCCCATGGACAGTTGGGACAATGAGCAGTTCTTC. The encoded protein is CASSPMDSWDNEQFF.

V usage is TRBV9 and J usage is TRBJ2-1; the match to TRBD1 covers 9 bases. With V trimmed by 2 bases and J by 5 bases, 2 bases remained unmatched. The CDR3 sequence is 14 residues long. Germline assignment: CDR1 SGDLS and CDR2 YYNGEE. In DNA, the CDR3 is TGTGCCAGCAGCGTGCGGACAGGGGACAATGAGCAGTTCTTC. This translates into CASSVRTGDNEQFF.

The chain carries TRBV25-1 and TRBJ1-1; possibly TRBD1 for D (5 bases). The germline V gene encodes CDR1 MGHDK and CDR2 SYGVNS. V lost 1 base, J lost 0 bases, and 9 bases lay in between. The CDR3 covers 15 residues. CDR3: CASSESGVMNTEAFF. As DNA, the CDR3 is TGTGCCAGCAGTGAATCGGGGGTTATGAACACTGAAGCTTTCTTT. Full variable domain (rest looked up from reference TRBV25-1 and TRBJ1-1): EADIYQTPRYLVIGTGKKITLECSQTMGHDKMYWYQQDPGMELHLIHYSYGVNSTEKGDLSSESTVSRIRTEHFPLTLESARPSHTSQYLCASSESGVMNTEAFFGQGTRLTVV.